This is a list of T cell receptor beta chains from one sample in a study of blood T cell repertoires in COVID-19. Method: immunoSEQ multiplex PCR; TCRdb's copy keeps in-frame clones and lacks some. The sample contains roughly 220,000 clones, about 84% of which appear only once. Sequenced: PBMCs or T cells enriched from blood (not recorded which). These receptors all come from a young man with acute COVID-19. CDR3s include the opening cysteine and the closing phenylalanine or tryptophan. The D gene is left open where the match is weak. Clone sizes are given selectively: once, few, many, or a class where the clone is expanded.

>.|TRBJ1-1|.|TRBV7-6
TGTGCCAGCAGCTTTAACGATGGGTCGGGCACTGAAGCTTTCTTT
CASSFNDGSGTEAFF
>.|TRBJ1-6|.|TRBV5-1
TGCGCCAGCAGCTTTCGATCGGCGGGCGGGAGCTCCTATAATTCACCCCTCCACTTT
CASSFRSAGGSSYNSPLHF
>TRBD2|TRBJ2-7|.|TRBV18
TGTGCCAGCTCTCCCTCGGGGGGGTCCTACGAGCAGTACTTC
CASSPSGGSYEQYF
>.|TRBJ2-2|once|TRBV10-2
TGCGCCAGCAGCATAATTCCCGCCGGCGGGGAGCTGTTTTTT
CASSIIPAGGELFF
>.|TRBJ1-2|.|TRBV19
TGTGCCAGTAGTGGGCCCGGGGTGGACTATGGCTACACCTTC
CASSGPGVDYGYTF
>.|TRBJ2-7|.|TRBV30
TGTGCCTGGAGTGACCAGGGCCCCTACGAGCAGTACTTC
CAWSDQGPYEQYF
>TRBD1|TRBJ2-5|.|TRBV18
TGTGCCAGCTCACCAAGGGGACAGGGGGCTGTCCGGGAGACCCAGTACTTC
CASSPRGQGAVRETQYF
>.|TRBJ2-5|.|TRBV18
TGTGCCAGCTCACTCTCGTACCAAGAGACCCAGTACTTC
CASSLSYQETQYF
>.|TRBJ1-2|.|TRBV15
TGTGCCACCAGCAGAGTGTCAGGGGCACAGGGCTACACCTTC
CATSRVSGAQGYTF
>TRBD2|TRBJ2-1|.|TRBV29-1
TGCAGCGCAAATGGGGTAGCGGGGAAATACAATGAGCAGTTCTTC
CSANGVAGKYNEQFF
>.|TRBJ1-1|.|TRBV5-1
TGCGCCAGCAGCTTGGTTGTGGGAGGGGCCACTGAAGCTTTCTTT
CASSLVVGGATEAFF
>.|TRBJ2-1|once|TRBV28
TGTGCCAGCAGTTCCCGGACTCCTTCGGATGAGCAGTTCTTC
CASSSRTPSDEQFF
>.|TRBJ1-5|.|TRBV27
TGTGCCAGCGGTTCCACAAATCAGCCCCAGCGTTTT
CASGSTNQPQRF
>.|TRBJ2-2|once|TRBV9
TGTGCCAGCAGGGAAGATCTGATTGCCGGGGGGCTGTTTTTT
CASREDLIAGGLFF
>TRBD1|TRBJ1-6|once|TRBV7-9
TGTGCCAGCAGCGGGGACAGGGTTTCACCCCTCCACTTT
CASSGDRVSPLHF
>TRBD1|TRBJ1-4|.|TRBV9
TGTGCCAGCAGCGTAAATCCAGGGGGCACGACTAATGAAAAACTGTTTTTT
CASSVNPGGTTNEKLFF
>TRBD2|TRBJ2-2|.|TRBV4-2
TGTGCCAGCAGCCAACGCCCAGCGGGGGTAACGAACACCGGGGAGCTGTTTTTT
CASSQRPAGVTNTGELFF
>.|TRBJ2-2|few|TRBV5-1
TGCGCCAGCAGCTTCTCCCAGGGGAACACCGGGGAGCTGTTTTTT
CASSFSQGNTGELFF
>.|TRBJ2-1|.|TRBV6-5
TGTGCCAGCAGGCCCTCCGGCGGCAGGGCAAATGAGCAGTTCTTC
CASRPSGGRANEQFF
>.|TRBJ1-1|.|TRBV12-3/TRBV12-4
TGTGCCAGCAGTTTAAAGGGAGGAGCTTTCTTT
CASSLKGGAFF
>TRBD1|TRBJ1-4|few|TRBV19
TGTGCCAGTAGCCTCAAAAGGGGGCCTGATGAAAAACTGTTTTTT
CASSLKRGPDEKLFF
>TRBD1|TRBJ1-2|few|TRBV7-9
TGTGCCAGCAGCCTTGGACAGGCCTCCGTCTATGGCTACACCTTC
CASSLGQASVYGYTF
>TRBD1|TRBJ1-2|.|TRBV12-3/TRBV12-4
TGTGCCAGCAGTTTACAGGGGGCTAAAGGCTACACCTTC
CASSLQGAKGYTF
>TRBD1|TRBJ1-1|.|TRBV19
TGTGCCAGTAGTCGGGACAGTTGGGGCACTGAAGCTTTCTTT
CASSRDSWGTEAFF
>.|TRBJ1-2|.|TRBV5-1
TGCGCCAGCAGCTTGGTTCTTGACAGGTTCGACTATGGCTACACCTTC
CASSLVLDRFDYGYTF
>TRBD2|TRBJ2-3|.|TRBV9
TGTGCCAGCAGCGTTTATAGCGGGGTCACAGATACGCAGTATTTT
CASSVYSGVTDTQYF
>TRBD2|TRBJ2-7|.|TRBV7-9
TGTGCCAGCAGTACTAGCGGGGGCACTCCCTACGAGCAGTACTTC
CASSTSGGTPYEQYF
>.|TRBJ1-1|.|TRBV19
TGTGCCAGTACTTCTCAGCGGGGGAACACTGAAGCTTTCTTT
CASTSQRGNTEAFF
>TRBD1|TRBJ1-4|.|TRBV30
TGTGCCTGGTCTCAGGGGGCTAATGAAAAACTGTTTTTT
CAWSQGANEKLFF
>.|TRBJ1-5|.|TRBV19
TGTGCCAGTAGTCCAAGCCCGGGAGGAGTTAGCAATCAGCCCCAGCATTTT
CASSPSPGGVSNQPQHF
>.|TRBJ2-3|.|TRBV12-3/TRBV12-4
TGTGCCAGCAGTCCAACTGCAGATACGCAGTATTTT
CASSPTADTQYF